This TCR beta chain was recovered during a study of CD8+CD57+ T cells in acquired aplastic anemia. Study results and limitations: Found in both controls and patients were around 29 CD8+ CDR3 sequences.

Genomic DNA, serving as template, underwent TCR beta VDJ and CDR3 profiling. TCRdb re-derived calls from the reads in MiXCR, one entry per CDR3 protein. The data contain around 250,000 distinct CDR3 sequences, 55% to 65% of them singletons. On this clonotype: Its antigen remains unidentified.

This CDR3 contains 14 residues. Germline-derived CDR1 and CDR2 are SGHVS and FQNEAQ. V trimming: 4 bases; J trimming: 4 bases; junction bases outside the gene matches: 2. This receptor was obtained from a human donor with severe aplastic anemia or a healthy control (not recorded which). The chain combines TRBV7-8 with TRBJ1-1; TRBD1 agrees at 11 bases. Material for sequencing was sorted CD4+, CD8+, or CD8+CD57+ T cells (not recorded which) from PBMCs. CDR3 in DNA: TGTGCCAGCAGCTGGGGACAGGGGGTCACTGAAGCTTTCTTT. Protein product: CASSWGQGVTEAFF. The whole variable domain, remainder taken from reference TRBV7-8 and TRBJ1-1, is GAGVSQSPRYKVAKRGQDVALRCDPISGHVSLFWYQQALGQGPEFLTYFQNEAQLDKSGLPSDRFFAERPEGSVSTLKIQRTQQEDSAVYLCASSWGQGVTEAFFGQGTRLTVV.